This TCR beta chain was retrieved from a study of CD8 T cells in Susac syndrome. Negative magnetic isolation gave CD8+ and CD4+ cells; FACS enriched CD8+ TEMRA. RNA, at about 0.5 to 1 ug, was reverse transcribed with random hexamers. MiXCR was run by TCRdb on the immunoSEQ multiplex PCR reads, yielding one entry per CDR3 protein. Of some 300,000 distinct CDR3 sequences listed, about 85% are singletons. The specimen sequenced was CD8+ T cells from PBMCs. The source is a human donor with multiple sclerosis.

The CDR3 spells CASSTDPQGLEQYF. The CDR3 DNA is TGTGCCAGCAGTACGGACCCTCAGGGCCTGGAGCAGTACTTC. The chain recombines TRBV6-5 with TRBJ2-7, with a weak D call TRBD1 (5 bases). This CDR3 is built from 14 residues. The germline CDR1 and CDR2 sequences are MNHEY and SVGAGI. The V gene lost 5 bases and the J gene lost 7 bases, with 18 bases spanning the gap.